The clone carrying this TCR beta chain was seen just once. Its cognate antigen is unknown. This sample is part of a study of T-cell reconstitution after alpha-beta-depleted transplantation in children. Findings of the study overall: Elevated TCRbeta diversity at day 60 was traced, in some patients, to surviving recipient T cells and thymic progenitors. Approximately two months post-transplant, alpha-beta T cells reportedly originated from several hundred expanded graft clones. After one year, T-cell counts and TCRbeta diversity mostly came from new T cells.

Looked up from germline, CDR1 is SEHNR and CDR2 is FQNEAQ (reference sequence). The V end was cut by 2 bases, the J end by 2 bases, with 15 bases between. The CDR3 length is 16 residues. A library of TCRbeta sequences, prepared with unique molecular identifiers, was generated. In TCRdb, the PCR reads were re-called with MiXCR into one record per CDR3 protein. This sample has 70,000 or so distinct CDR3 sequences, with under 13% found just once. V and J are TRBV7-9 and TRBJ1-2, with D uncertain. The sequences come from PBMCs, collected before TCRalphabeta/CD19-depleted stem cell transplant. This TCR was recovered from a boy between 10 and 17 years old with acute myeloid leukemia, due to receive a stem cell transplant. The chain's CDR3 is CASSLSLGLGNYGYTF. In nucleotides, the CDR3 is TGTGCCAGCAGCTTATCTCTTGGGTTGGGAAACTATGGCTACACCTTC.